A selection of T cell receptor beta chains follows, all from one sample in a study of identical twins. TCRdb used MiXCR to reprocess the 5' RACE reads, holding one entry per CDR3 protein. This table has hundreds of thousands of distinct CDR3 sequences, under 9% appearing once. This sample also appeared in a second study, on yellow fever vaccine responses in identical twins.

The source material was PBMCs. Receptors originate from a woman aged 18 to 35 in good health. Each CDR3 is given with its conserved first and last residue. The D gene is left open where the match is weak. Not every row has a clone size; where given, it reads once, few, many or a size class.

abundance	j_gene	v_gene	d_gene	CDR3aa	CDR3nt
-	TRBJ2-3	TRBV19	TRBD1	CASRPKDRGELDTQYF	TGTGCCAGTCGCCCCAAGGACAGGGGGGAATTAGATACGCAGTATTTT
many	TRBJ1-2	TRBV4-1	TRBD1	CASSQNFRDSTYGYTF	TGCGCCAGCAGCCAAAACTTCCGGGACAGCACTTATGGCTACACCTTC
few	TRBJ2-3	TRBV5-1	-	CASSRIGTYTDTQYF	TGCGCCAGCAGCCGAATCGGGACCTACACAGATACGCAGTATTTT
-	TRBJ2-3	TRBV6-2/TRBV6-3	-	CASRKGPGTDTQYF	TGTGCCAGCAGGAAGGGGCCAGGGACAGATACGCAGTATTTT
-	TRBJ2-5	TRBV7-8	-	CASSIDLRTKETQYF	TGTGCCAGCAGCATAGACCTACGGACCAAAGAGACCCAGTACTTC
few	TRBJ2-1	TRBV7-9	TRBD1	CASSFQGASEQFF	TGTGCCAGCAGCTTTCAGGGGGCCAGTGAGCAGTTCTTC
-	TRBJ2-1	TRBV20-1	TRBD1	CSAKQGNYREQFF	TGCAGTGCTAAACAGGGGAACTACAGGGAGCAGTTCTTC
few	TRBJ2-1	TRBV28	-	CASTYGLQRNEQFF	TGTGCCAGCACATACGGCCTCCAAAGGAATGAGCAGTTCTTC
-	TRBJ2-7	TRBV12-3/TRBV12-4	TRBD2	CASRLGTSGGTYEQYF	TGTGCCAGCAGGCTAGGGACTAGCGGGGGAACCTACGAGCAGTACTTC
few	TRBJ2-2	TRBV5-1	-	CASSLAAANTGELFF	TGCGCCAGCAGCTTGGCGGCTGCGAACACCGGGGAGCTGTTTTTT
-	TRBJ2-1	TRBV7-8	-	CASSLKRLYNEQFF	TGTGCCAGCAGCTTAAAGAGACTGTACAATGAGCAGTTCTTC
-	TRBJ2-4	TRBV20-1	-	CSAPLPTTSIIQYF	TGCAGTGCCCCCCTTCCTACTACTAGCATCATTCAGTACTTC
-	TRBJ2-7	TRBV6-2/TRBV6-3	-	CASSYSIDRNGGKYEQYF	TGTGCCAGCAGTTACTCGATAGACCGAAACGGCGGGAAATACGAGCAGTACTTC
-	TRBJ2-2	TRBV11-1	TRBD1	CASSRRTGPLNTGELFF	TGTGCCAGCAGCAGGAGGACAGGCCCATTGAACACCGGGGAGCTGTTTTTT
-	TRBJ1-6	TRBV20-1	-	CSANEHPNSYNSPLHF	TGCAGTGCTAATGAACATCCGAACTCCTATAATTCACCCCTCCACTTT
many	TRBJ2-1	TRBV10-3	-	CAISERGSGGNEQFF	TGTGCCATCAGTGAGCGAGGGTCGGGCGGCAATGAGCAGTTCTTC
few	TRBJ2-7	TRBV9	-	CASSALGAPYEQYF	TGTGCCAGCAGCGCCCTCGGGGCTCCCTACGAGCAGTACTTC
many	TRBJ1-2	TRBV20-1	TRBD1	CSAPRQGVHYGYTF	TGCAGTGCTCCCAGACAGGGGGTACACTATGGCTACACCTTC
many	TRBJ1-1	TRBV3-1	-	CASSPTSAVAGEAFF	TGTGCCAGCAGCCCCACCTCCGCAGTAGCGGGCGAAGCTTTCTTT
-	TRBJ2-3	TRBV20-1	TRBD2	CSATRAGGLTDTQYF	TGCAGTGCTACTAGAGCGGGAGGGCTCACAGATACGCAGTATTTT
few	TRBJ2-3	TRBV20-1	TRBD1	CSARAGQGSYDTQYF	TGCAGTGCTAGGGCGGGACAGGGGAGTTATGATACGCAGTATTTT
many	TRBJ2-7	TRBV2	TRBD2	CASSSWTSGSYEQYF	TGTGCCAGCAGTTCATGGACTAGCGGGAGCTACGAGCAGTACTTC
few	TRBJ2-1	TRBV20-1	-	CSALGSNEQFF	TGCAGCGCCCTAGGGTCCAATGAGCAGTTCTTC
-	TRBJ2-7	TRBV5-1	-	CTSSLEPGRFYEQYF	TGCACCAGCAGCTTGGAGCCGGGACGATTCTACGAGCAGTACTTC
few	TRBJ2-7	TRBV29-1	TRBD2	CSVLSAGGYEQYF	TGCAGCGTTCTATCAGCGGGAGGCTACGAGCAGTACTTC
few	TRBJ2-5	TRBV6-5	-	CASSYYETPTETQYF	TGTGCCAGCAGTTATTACGAGACACCTACGGAGACCCAGTACTTC
-	TRBJ2-5	TRBV30	TRBD2	CAWSVWVSGGIQETQYF	TGTGCCTGGAGTGTATGGGTTAGCGGGGGGATCCAAGAGACCCAGTACTTC
-	TRBJ2-1	TRBV27	-	CASNPRGGEVEQFF	TGTGCCAGCAACCCGCGAGGGGGAGAGGTTGAGCAGTTCTTC